The 4 T cell receptor beta chains reported below all come from one sample, sequenced in a study of CD8 T cells in ankylosing spondylitis. TCRdb passed the 5' RACE reads through MiXCR, listing each CDR3 protein once. This table holds 30,000 to 35,000 distinct CDR3 sequences, roughly 29% found once. Sample: synovial fluid, either unsorted or a sorted T cell fraction (not recorded which). These receptors were taken from a male donor with ankylosing spondylitis.

This clonotype was seen only once. The chain couples TRBV12-3 or TRBV12-4 to TRBJ2-5; TRBD2 might be the D (6 bases). The CDR3 runs 14 residues. The ends were cut back, 6 bases at V and 4 bases at J, with 15 bases in the middle. CDR3 bases: TGTGCCAGCAGCTACTCAGCGGGCCTAGAGACCCAGTACTTC. This translates into CASSYSAGLETQYF.

This clonotype has a handful of counts. The CDR3, as DNA: TGTGCCAGCAGCGTAGCTTCCCAGGGACAGGGCTATGGCTACACCTTC. This encodes CASSVASQGQGYGYTF. The V gene is TRBV9, the J gene TRBJ1-2, with TRBD1 identical over 9 bases. After removal of 0 bases from V and 4 bases from J, the junction contained 7 bases not matched to a gene. Germline lookup yields CDR1 SGDLS and CDR2 YYNGEE. This CDR3 is built from 16 residues.

This clonotype was observed a few times. The chain joins TRBV5-5 to TRBJ2-1; D unclear. V was cut by 5 bases and J by 4 bases, with 16 bases left in between. Germline lookup yields CDR1 SGHKS and CDR2 YYEKEE (reference sequence). CDR3 length: 15 amino acids. The CDR3 protein is CASSLHYSRYNEQFF. As DNA, the CDR3 is TGTGCCAGCAGTTTACACTACTCCAGATACAATGAGCAGTTCTTC.

The chain has TRBV12-3 or TRBV12-4 and TRBJ1-2; no firm D call. The CDR3 covers 15 residues. Trimming shortened V by 4 bases and J by 1 base, and 13 bases separated the two germline ends. Here the CDR3 DNA reads TGTGCCAGCAGTTCGAGGGATCATATTAACTATGGCTACACCTTC. This sequence encodes CASSSRDHINYGYTF.